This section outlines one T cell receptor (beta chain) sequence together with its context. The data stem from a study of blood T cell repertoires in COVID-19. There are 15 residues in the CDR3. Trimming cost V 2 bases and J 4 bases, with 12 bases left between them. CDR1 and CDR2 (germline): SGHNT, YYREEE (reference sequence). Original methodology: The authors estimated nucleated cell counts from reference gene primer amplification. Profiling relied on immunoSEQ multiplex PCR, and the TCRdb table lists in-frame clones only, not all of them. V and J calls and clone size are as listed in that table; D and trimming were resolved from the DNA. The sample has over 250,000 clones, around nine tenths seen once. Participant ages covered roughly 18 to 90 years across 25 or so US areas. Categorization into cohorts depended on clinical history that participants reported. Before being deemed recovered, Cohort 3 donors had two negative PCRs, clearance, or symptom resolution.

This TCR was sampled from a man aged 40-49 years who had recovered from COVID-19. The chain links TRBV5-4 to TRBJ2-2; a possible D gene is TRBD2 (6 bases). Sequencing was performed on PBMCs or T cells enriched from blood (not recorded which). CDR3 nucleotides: TGTGCCAGCAGCTTACGCGGGACGACCACCGGGGAGCTGTTTTTT. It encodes CASSLRGTTTGELFF.